The source of this TCR beta chain is a study of T-cell memory formation after mild COVID-19. TCRdb itself ran the 5' RACE reads through MiXCR, one entry per CDR3 protein. The sample contains a few hundred thousand distinct CDR3 sequences, 16% of which appear only once. V lost 3 bases and J 7 bases, leaving 16 bases between the germline ends. The CDR3 totals 15 residues. Germline CDR1 reads MNHEY; CDR2 reads SVGAGI. With regard to this clonotype: What it recognizes is unknown.

General study points: Confirmation of SARS-CoV-2 specificity was lacking for second-wave clones peaking day 37.

This TCR was sampled from a young man who had mild COVID-19 (a few samples of this study predate the infection). Cell type and time point are not known. The chain recombines TRBV6-5 with TRBJ2-1; tentatively, D is TRBD2 (5 bases). The sample was PBMCs or a T cell subset sorted from them (not recorded which). The CDR3 here is CASSYDLAGGNEQFF. The CDR3 coding sequence is TGTGCCAGCAGTTATGATCTGGCGGGCGGTAATGAGCAGTTCTTC.